This entry lists 8 T cell receptor beta chains sequenced from one sample in a study of blood T cell repertoires in COVID-19. Assay used: immunoSEQ multiplex PCR; TCRdb lists only in-frame clones, some missing. The data show roughly 260,000 clones, with around 90% seen just once and 2% to 3% held by the top ten. The sequenced sample consisted of PBMCs or T cells enriched from blood (not recorded which). These receptors all stem from a woman aged 25 to 39 with acute COVID-19.

V usage is TRBV14 and J usage is TRBJ1-2, with D perhaps TRBD1 (5 bases). Germline CDR1 is SGHDN and CDR2 is FVKESK. The CDR3 consists of 13 residues. The V gene lost 3 bases and the J gene lost 6 bases, with 11 bases spanning the gap. The CDR3 sequence: CASSQGGDHGYTF. The DNA for the CDR3 is TGTGCCAGCAGCCAGGGAGGGGATCATGGCTACACCTTC.

The gene calls are TRBV6-5 and TRBJ1-1, with 8 bases identical to TRBD1. Germline-derived CDR1 and CDR2 are MNHEY and SVGAGI. V shed 7 bases, J shed 0 bases, and the junction held 4 bases outside the gene matches. The CDR3 length is 14 residues. The CDR3 region is CASKRDRLNTEAFF. CDR3 nucleotides: TGTGCCAGCAAGCGGGACAGGCTGAACACTGAAGCTTTCTTT.

The rearrangement joins TRBV11-2 to TRBJ1-1, with unresolved D. Between the trimmed V and J ends, which lost 4 bases and 4 bases, there was a span of 13 bases. The CDR3 extends over 14 amino acids. Germline values: CDR1 SGHAT, CDR2 FQNNGV. The CDR3 sequence is CASSSTVGSTEAFF. DNA for the CDR3: TGTGCCAGCAGCTCCACAGTTGGAAGCACTGAAGCTTTCTTT.

CDR3 sequence reads: CASSYLTGNYGYTF. The CDR3 nucleotides read TGTGCCAGCAGTTACTTGACAGGGAACTATGGCTACACCTTC. The chain links TRBV6-5 to TRBJ1-2; the match to TRBD1 covers 7 bases. Trimming at V came to 1 base and at J to 2 bases, leaving 1 base not matched to a gene. The CDR3 contains 14 residues. CDR1 and CDR2 (germline): MNHEY, SVGAGI.

This CDR3 is CASSTWLGRNTGELFF. For the CDR3, the DNA is TGTGCCAGCAGTACCTGGTTGGGGCGAAACACCGGGGAGCTGTTTTTT. V and J are TRBV6-2 or TRBV6-3 and TRBJ2-2; a possible D gene is TRBD1 (5 bases). Trimming left V 5 bases short and J 2 bases short, with 15 bases between. Per germline, CDR1 MNHEY and CDR2 SVGEGT. The CDR3 is made up of 16 amino acids.

The rearrangement links TRBV5-6 to TRBJ2-7; maybe TRBD1 (6 bases). Germline-derived CDR1 and CDR2 are SGHDT and YYEEEE. With 4 bases removed from V and 3 bases from J, the gap between germline ends came to 14 bases. The CDR3 spans 14 residues. The CDR3 region is CASSQGHRHYEQYF. CDR3 nucleotides: TGTGCCAGCAGCCAGGGACACCGACACTACGAGCAGTACTTC.

The chain combines TRBV19 with TRBJ1-2; 7 bases line up with TRBD1. Germline CDR1 LNHDA, CDR2 SQIVND (reference sequence). The length of the CDR3 is 16 residues. V trimming: 1 base; J trimming: 4 bases; junction bases outside the gene matches: 9. CDR3 nucleotides: TGTGCCAGTAGTATAGCCATCCGGGACAGCCCCTATGGCTACACCTTC. It translates to CASSIAIRDSPYGYTF. Together with reference TRBV19 and TRBJ1-2, the CDR3 gives the full variable domain: DGGITQSPKYLFRKEGQNVTLSCEQNLNHDAMYWYRQDPGQGLRLIYYSQIVNDFQKGDIAEGYSVSREKKESFPLTVTSAQKNPTAFYLCASSIAIRDSPYGYTFGSGTRLTVV.

This chain connects TRBV20-1 to TRBJ1-1; tentatively, D is TRBD1 (5 bases). CDR1 is DFQATT and CDR2 is SNEGSKA in the germline V gene (reference sequence). This CDR3 region has 11 residues. The CDR3 region has the DNA TGCAGAGCGACCAGGGATACTGAAGCTTTCTTT. Its translation: CRATRDTEAFF.